This T cell receptor (beta chain) was sequenced for a study of cytomegalovirus exposure and HLA in healthy donors. Sequencing used immunoSEQ multiplex PCR; TCRdb keeps in-frame clones, though not all of them. This sample yields 200,000 or so clones, of which 84% are seen a single time; over 10% belongs to the top ten. In its sample, this clone was seen once. Sequencing was done on a sample of PBMCs. The sequence was collected from a woman aged 25 to 45 in good health and CMV-seropositive.

The CDR3 region has the DNA TGTGCCAGCAGTGGGGACAGGCGGAGGGAAAAACTGTTTTTT. It encodes CASSGDRRREKLFF. The chain links TRBV2 to TRBJ1-4; TRBD1 matches at 8 bases. The CDR3 totals 14 residues. J lost 8 bases, V lost 4 bases, and 6 bases had no gene match. In germline, CDR1 is SNHLY, CDR2 FYNNEI.